This is a list of T cell receptor beta chains from one sample in a study of blood T cells in healthy people across ages. TCRdb re-derived calls from the 5' RACE reads in MiXCR, one entry per CDR3 protein. The repertoire has about 800,000 distinct CDR3 sequences, over 45% of them found once; the top ten carry approximately 20%. Source material: blood. All receptors derive from a man aged 25-45 years in good health. Each CDR3 is given with its conserved first and last residue. D genes are given only for firm matches. The size entry is marked missing in some rows and otherwise reads once, few, many or a size class.

j_call clone_size v_call d_call cdr3_nt cdr3_aa
TRBJ2-4 once TRBV18 . TGTGCCAGCTCACCACGACCCCAGGGGCAGGGGCTTCAGCAGTACTTC CASSPRPQGQGLQQYF
TRBJ2-7 . TRBV6-2/TRBV6-3 TRBD1 TGTGCCAGCAGTTACAGAGCCTCGACAGGGTACGAGCAGTACTTC CASSYRASTGYEQYF
TRBJ1-1 . TRBV28 . TGTGCCAGCCTTGGAGGGGGGGTGAACACTGAAGCTTTCTTT CASLGGGVNTEAFF
TRBJ2-7 . TRBV27 TRBD1 TGTGCCAGCAGCCGTCGGTTGAGACAGGGGACCTACGAGCAGTACTTC CASSRRLRQGTYEQYF
TRBJ2-6 few TRBV12-3/TRBV12-4 . TGTGCCAGCAGCCACCTTCAGGGTACTGGGGCCAACGTCCTGACTTTC CASSHLQGTGANVLTF
TRBJ2-7 . TRBV29-1 . TGCAGCGTTTCAGGGACCTACAGCTCCTACGAGCAGTACTTC CSVSGTYSSYEQYF
TRBJ2-7 many TRBV4-3 TRBD1 TGTGCCAGCAGCACTGACAGGGGTTACGAGCAGTACTTC CASSTDRGYEQYF
TRBJ2-1 . TRBV4-2 TRBD2 TGTGCCAGCAGCCAATCGACTAGCGGGGAACAGTTCTTC CASSQSTSGEQFF
TRBJ2-1 . TRBV9 TRBD2 TGTGCCAGCAGCGTAGGTGGAGCGGGGGTGTTAGATGAGCAGTTCTTC CASSVGGAGVLDEQFF
TRBJ1-2 . TRBV20-1 TRBD1 TGCAGTGTCCCGGGACAGGCGACCTATGGCTACACCTTC CSVPGQATYGYTF
TRBJ1-1 few TRBV6-5 . TGTGCCGCACAACCCCGGACAGCCATGAACACTGAAGCTTTCTTT CAAQPRTAMNTEAFF
TRBJ1-6 . TRBV3-1 TRBD1 TGTGCCAGCAGCCAAGGCCGGACAGGGAATTCACCCCTCCACTTT CASSQGRTGNSPLHF
TRBJ2-5 few TRBV10-2 TRBD1 TGCGCCACCATACCGGGACAGGCCGTCGTGCAGTACTTC CATIPGQAVVQYF
TRBJ2-3 . TRBV5-1 . TGCGCCAGCAGATCAGGGGAGTCCACGCAGTATTTT CASRSGESTQYF
TRBJ2-2 . TRBV2 TRBD1 TGTGCCAGCAGTCCCGGGACAGCTAGTACCGGGGAGCTGTTTTTT CASSPGTASTGELFF
TRBJ2-7 . TRBV29-1 . TGCAGCGTTGCCGGGGACCGCACTTACGAGCAGTACTTC CSVAGDRTYEQYF
TRBJ1-2 few TRBV29-1 . TGCAGCGTCCCGAAGAAAGACTATGGCTACACCTTC CSVPKKDYGYTF
TRBJ1-2 . TRBV6-6 TRBD1 TGTGCCAGCAGTTACCTGGGGACAGGTAACTATGGCTACACCTTC CASSYLGTGNYGYTF
TRBJ2-5 few TRBV28 . TGTGCCAGCAGTCCCCTTCCCCGCTACAATGAGCAGTACTTC CASSPLPRYNEQYF
TRBJ2-1 many TRBV7-8 TRBD2 TGTGCCAGCAGCTTCGCCGGTGGCGGGGGATACAATGAGCAGTTCTTC CASSFAGGGGYNEQFF
TRBJ2-5 . TRBV9 TRBD2 TGTGCCAGCAGCGTAGAGGGACTAGCGGCGCAAGAGACCCAGTACTTC CASSVEGLAAQETQYF
TRBJ2-1 . TRBV20-1 TRBD1 TGCAGTGCTAGAGAACAGGGGGCCTACAATGAGCAGTTCTTC CSAREQGAYNEQFF
TRBJ2-1 few TRBV9 . TGTGCCAGCAGCCATGGGGGGGCTTCTGAGCAGTTCTTC CASSHGGASEQFF
TRBJ2-7 . TRBV29-1 TRBD2 TGCAGCGTTGGTAGGGCGGGAGTAGGAAATGAGCAGTACTTC CSVGRAGVGNEQYF
TRBJ1-5 . TRBV20-1 TRBD1 TGCAGTGCTACCCCGAGACAGGGGATTCAGCCCCAGCATTTT CSATPRQGIQPQHF
TRBJ1-1 . TRBV7-9 . TGTGCCAGAGGCCCTGTAGGCGCTGAAGCTTTCTTT CARGPVGAEAFF
TRBJ2-7 . TRBV3-1 TRBD1 TGTGCCAGCAGCCAACAGAGGTGGGGACAGGGATTAACCTACGAGCAGTACTTC CASSQQRWGQGLTYEQYF
TRBJ2-5 . TRBV28 . TGTGCCAGCAGGGAGGGGCGGGCGGAGACCCAGTACTTC CASREGRAETQYF
TRBJ2-2 . TRBV28 . TGTGCCAGCAGTTCAACAGGGTTAACCGGGGAGCTGTTTTTT CASSSTGLTGELFF
TRBJ2-5 . TRBV5-1 . TGCGCCAGCAGCCACGTGTTCGCGACAGAACGGATCCAAGAGACCCAGTACTTC CASSHVFATERIQETQYF
TRBJ1-3 . TRBV10-3 . TGTGCCATCAGAGGGGACACTGATGGTGGAAACACCATATATTTT CAIRGDTDGGNTIYF
TRBJ2-1 few TRBV7-2 TRBD2 TGTGCCAGCAGCTACTCCGGGGAGGGAGGCATTGAGCAGTTCTTC CASSYSGEGGIEQFF
TRBJ2-5 . TRBV11-2 . TGTGCCAGCAGCTTAGGATGGGGGGCCTTGGGGACCCAGTACTTC CASSLGWGALGTQYF
TRBJ2-7 . TRBV20-1 TRBD1 TGCAGTGCTAGAGAGACAGGGTACTACGAGCAGTACTTC CSARETGYYEQYF
TRBJ2-1 . TRBV10-3 TRBD2 TGTGCCATCAGTGATGGATCTAGCGGACCCGAGCAGTTCTTC CAISDGSSGPEQFF
TRBJ2-3 . TRBV24-1 . TGTGCCACCAGTGAGAAGCGGACCCTAAGCACAGATACGCAGTATTTT CATSEKRTLSTDTQYF
TRBJ2-1 . TRBV2 TRBD2 TGTGCCAGCAGTTCTCGCGGGAGGGAGCAGTTCTTC CASSSRGREQFF
TRBJ2-4 . TRBV11-2 . TGTGCCAGCAGTTTCCCCCAGCGGGTGCAGTACTTC CASSFPQRVQYF
TRBJ1-6 . TRBV28 . TGTGCCAGCAGTTCCGCTTCGACCCTCCACTTT CASSSASTLHF
TRBJ2-3 once TRBV12-3/TRBV12-4 TRBD2 TGTGCCAGCAGCCAAACTACCGGGACTACCTACACAGGTACGCAGTATTTT CASSQTTGTTYTGTQYF
TRBJ2-7 . TRBV5-6 . TGTGCCAGCAGCGCACAGGGATTGCCTAGGGAGCAGTACTTC CASSAQGLPREQYF
TRBJ2-1 . TRBV10-3 TRBD1 TGTGCCATCAGTAACGACAGGGGCGCGTACAATGAGCAGTTCTTC CAISNDRGAYNEQFF
TRBJ2-3 . TRBV20-1 . TGCAGTGCTAGAGATCCGGGAGTAGGGATAGATACGCAGTATTTT CSARDPGVGIDTQYF
TRBJ2-3 . TRBV4-3 . TGCGCCAGCAGCCAAGCCCCCCCTACCCTAGGAACATCTTACCTCACAGATACGCAGTATTTT CASSQAPPTLGTSYLTDTQYF
TRBJ2-1 . TRBV3-1 TRBD1 TGTGCCAGCAGCAACACTCCGGGACAGGGTTACAATGAGCAGTTCTTC CASSNTPGQGYNEQFF
TRBJ1-6 once TRBV7-8 TRBD1 TGTGCCAGCAGCTCGCTGACCACAGGGGGTAATTCACCCCTCCACTTT CASSSLTTGGNSPLHF
TRBJ1-1 . TRBV6-5 . TGTGCCGGCAGTCCAATGGGGGGGGTGAACACTGAAGCTTTCTTT CAGSPMGGVNTEAFF
TRBJ2-3 . TRBV6-2/TRBV6-3 TRBD2 TGTGCCAGCAAAAAGGGACTAGCGGGGAATACAGATACGCAGTATTTT CASKKGLAGNTDTQYF
TRBJ1-1 . TRBV2 TRBD1 TGTGCCAGCAGTGACGGGACAGGGGTTTTGACTGAAGCTTTCTTT CASSDGTGVLTEAFF